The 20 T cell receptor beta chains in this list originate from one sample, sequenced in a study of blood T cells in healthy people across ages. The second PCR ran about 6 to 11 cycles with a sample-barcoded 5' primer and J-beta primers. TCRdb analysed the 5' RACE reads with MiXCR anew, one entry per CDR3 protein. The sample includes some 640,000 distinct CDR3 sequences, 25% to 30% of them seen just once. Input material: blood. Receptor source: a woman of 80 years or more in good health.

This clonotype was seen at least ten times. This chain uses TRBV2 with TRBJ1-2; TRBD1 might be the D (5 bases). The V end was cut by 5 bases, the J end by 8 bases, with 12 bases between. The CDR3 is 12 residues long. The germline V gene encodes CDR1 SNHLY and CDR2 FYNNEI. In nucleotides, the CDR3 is TGTGCCAGCAGTCGGGACGGTCAAGGCTACACCTTC. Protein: CASSRDGQGYTF.

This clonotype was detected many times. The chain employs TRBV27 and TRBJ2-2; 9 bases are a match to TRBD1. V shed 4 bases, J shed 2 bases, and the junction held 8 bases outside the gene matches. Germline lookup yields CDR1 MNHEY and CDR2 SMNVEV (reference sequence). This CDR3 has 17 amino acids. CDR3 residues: CASSSYGQGRNTGELFF. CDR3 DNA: TGTGCCAGCAGTTCCTATGGACAGGGGCGAAACACCGGGGAGCTGTTTTTT.

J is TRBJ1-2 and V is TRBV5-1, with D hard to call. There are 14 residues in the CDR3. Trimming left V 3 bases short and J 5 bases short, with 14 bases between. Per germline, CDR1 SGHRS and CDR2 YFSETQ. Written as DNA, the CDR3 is TGCGCCAGCAGCTCCCTGGACGGACGATATGGCTACACCTTC. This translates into CASSSLDGRYGYTF.

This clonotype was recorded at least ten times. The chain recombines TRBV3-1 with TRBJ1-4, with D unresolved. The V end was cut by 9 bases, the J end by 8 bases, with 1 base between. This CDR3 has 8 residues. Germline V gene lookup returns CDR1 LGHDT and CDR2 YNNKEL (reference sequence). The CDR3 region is CAREKLFF. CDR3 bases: TGTGCCAGAGAAAAACTGTTTTTT.

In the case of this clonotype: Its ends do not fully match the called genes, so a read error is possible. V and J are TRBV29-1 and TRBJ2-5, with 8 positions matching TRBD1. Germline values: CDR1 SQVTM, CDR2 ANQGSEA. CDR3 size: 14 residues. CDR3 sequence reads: CCVGVDRGGKTQYF. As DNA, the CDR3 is TGCTGCGTTGGGGTAGACAGGGGTGGAAAGACCCAGTACTTC.

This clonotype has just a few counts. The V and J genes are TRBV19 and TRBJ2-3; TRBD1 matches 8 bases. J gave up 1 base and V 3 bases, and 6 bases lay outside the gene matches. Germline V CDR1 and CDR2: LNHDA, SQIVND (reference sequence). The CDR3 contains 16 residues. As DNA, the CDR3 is TGTGCCAGTAGTATGCTCGACAGGGGCGGCACAGATACGCAGTATTTT. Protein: CASSMLDRGGTDTQYF.

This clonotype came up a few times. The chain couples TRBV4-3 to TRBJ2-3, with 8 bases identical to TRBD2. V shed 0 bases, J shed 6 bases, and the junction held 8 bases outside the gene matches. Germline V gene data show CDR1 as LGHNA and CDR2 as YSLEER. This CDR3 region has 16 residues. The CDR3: CASSQETGGGWDTQYF. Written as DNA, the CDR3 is TGCGCCAGCAGCCAAGAAACGGGGGGGGGTTGGGATACGCAGTATTTT.

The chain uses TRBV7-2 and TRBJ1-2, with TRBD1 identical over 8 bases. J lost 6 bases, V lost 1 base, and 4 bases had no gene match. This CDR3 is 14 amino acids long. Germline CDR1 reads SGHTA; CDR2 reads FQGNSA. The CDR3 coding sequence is TGTGCCAGCAGCTTAGATTTGACAGGGGATGGCTACACCTTC. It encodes CASSLDLTGDGYTF.

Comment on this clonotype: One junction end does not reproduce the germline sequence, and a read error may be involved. The CDR3 bases are TGCGCCAGCAGCCCCAGGTCGGTTGGCACTGATACGCAGTATTTT. It specifies CASSPRSVGTDTQYF. The rearrangement uses TRBV4-3 and TRBJ2-3; no firm D call. The CDR3 is 15 amino acids. Germline V gives CDR1 LGHNA, CDR2 YSLEER.

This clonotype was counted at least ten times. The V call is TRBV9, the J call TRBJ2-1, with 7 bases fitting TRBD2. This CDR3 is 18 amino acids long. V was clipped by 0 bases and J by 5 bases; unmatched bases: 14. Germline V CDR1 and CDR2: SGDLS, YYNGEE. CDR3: CASSVGPSPRGVDNEQFF. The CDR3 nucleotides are TGTGCCAGCAGCGTAGGCCCCTCGCCCCGGGGGGTGGACAATGAGCAGTTCTTC.

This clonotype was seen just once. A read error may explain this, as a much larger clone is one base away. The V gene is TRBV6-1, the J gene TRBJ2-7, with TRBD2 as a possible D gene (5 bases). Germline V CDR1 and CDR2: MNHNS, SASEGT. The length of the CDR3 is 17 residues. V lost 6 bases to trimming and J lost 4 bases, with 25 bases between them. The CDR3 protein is CASSPKRRGMDGYEQYF. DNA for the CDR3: TGTGCCAGCAGCCCCAAGAGAAGAGGGATGGACGGGTACGAGCAGTACTTC.

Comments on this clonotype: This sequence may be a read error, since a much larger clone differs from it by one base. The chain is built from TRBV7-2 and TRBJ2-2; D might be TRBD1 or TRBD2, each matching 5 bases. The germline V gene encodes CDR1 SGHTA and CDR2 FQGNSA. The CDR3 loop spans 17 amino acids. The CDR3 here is CASSPTLGATNTGERFF. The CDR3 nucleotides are TGTGCCAGCAGCCCCACGTTAGGGGCCACGAACACCGGGGAGCGGTTTTTT. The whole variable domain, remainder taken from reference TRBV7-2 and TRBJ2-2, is GAGVSQSPSNKVTEKGKDVELRCDPISGHTALYWYRQSLGQGLEFLIYFQGNSAPDKSGLPSDRFSAERTGGSVSTLTIQRTQQEDSAVYLCASSPTLGATNTGERFFGEGSRLTVL.

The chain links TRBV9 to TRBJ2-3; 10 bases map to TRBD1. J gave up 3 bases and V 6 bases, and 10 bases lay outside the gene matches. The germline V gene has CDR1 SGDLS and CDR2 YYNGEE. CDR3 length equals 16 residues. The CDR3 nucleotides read TGTGCCAGCAATACGGGACAGGGGAGAAGTACAGATACGCAGTATTTT. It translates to CASNTGQGRSTDTQYF.

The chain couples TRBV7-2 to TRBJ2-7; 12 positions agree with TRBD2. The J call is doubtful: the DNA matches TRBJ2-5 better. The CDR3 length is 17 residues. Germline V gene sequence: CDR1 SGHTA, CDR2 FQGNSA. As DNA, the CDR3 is TGTGCCAGCAGCCAGGGAGGTCTAGCGGGGGGGAGATGGACCCAGTACTTC. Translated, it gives CASSQGGLAGGRWTQYF.

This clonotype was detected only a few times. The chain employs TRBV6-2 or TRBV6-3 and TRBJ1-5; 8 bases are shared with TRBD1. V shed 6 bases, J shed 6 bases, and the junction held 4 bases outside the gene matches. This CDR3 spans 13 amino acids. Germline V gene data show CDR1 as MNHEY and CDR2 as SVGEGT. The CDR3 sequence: CASRDRVAQPQHF. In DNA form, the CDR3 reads TGTGCCAGCAGGGACAGGGTAGCTCAGCCCCAGCATTTT.

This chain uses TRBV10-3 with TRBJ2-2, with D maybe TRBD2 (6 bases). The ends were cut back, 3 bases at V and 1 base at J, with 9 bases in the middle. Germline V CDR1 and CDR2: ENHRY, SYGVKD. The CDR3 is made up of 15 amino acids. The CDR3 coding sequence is TGTGCCATCAGTGAAGCCGGGGGGAACACCGGGGAGCTGTTTTTT. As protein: CAISEAGGNTGELFF.

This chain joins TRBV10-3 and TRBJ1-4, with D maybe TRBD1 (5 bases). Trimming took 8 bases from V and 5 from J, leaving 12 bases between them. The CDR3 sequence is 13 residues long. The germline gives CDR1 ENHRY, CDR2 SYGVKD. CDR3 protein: CAIARDPNEKLFF. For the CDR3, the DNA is TGTGCCATCGCCCGGGACCCAAATGAAAAACTGTTTTTT.

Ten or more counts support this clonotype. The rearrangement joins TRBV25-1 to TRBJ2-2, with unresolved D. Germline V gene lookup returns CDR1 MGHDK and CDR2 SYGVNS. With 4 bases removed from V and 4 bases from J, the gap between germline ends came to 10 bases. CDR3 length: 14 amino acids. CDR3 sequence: CASSGVQSTGELFF. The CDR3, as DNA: TGTGCCAGCAGTGGGGTACAGTCCACCGGGGAGCTGTTTTTT.

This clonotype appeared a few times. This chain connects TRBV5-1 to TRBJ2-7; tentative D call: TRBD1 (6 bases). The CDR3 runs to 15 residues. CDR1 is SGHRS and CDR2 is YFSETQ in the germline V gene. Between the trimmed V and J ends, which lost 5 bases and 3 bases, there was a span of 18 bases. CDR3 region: CASRLNLDRNYEQYF. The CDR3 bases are TGCGCCAGCAGACTAAACCTGGACAGAAACTACGAGCAGTACTTC.

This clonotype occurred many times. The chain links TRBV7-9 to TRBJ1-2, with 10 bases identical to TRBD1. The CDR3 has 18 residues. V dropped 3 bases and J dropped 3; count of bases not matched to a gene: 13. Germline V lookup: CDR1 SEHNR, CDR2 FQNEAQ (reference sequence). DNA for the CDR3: TGTGCCAGCAGCTTGGATCATCAGGGACAGGGGATCGACTATGGCTACACCTTC. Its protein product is CASSLDHQGQGIDYGYTF.